These T cell receptor beta chains were read from a single sample in a study of cytomegalovirus exposure and HLA in healthy donors. Libraries were prepared by immunoSEQ multiplex PCR; TCRdb keeps only in-frame clonotypes and omits some of them. The sample comprises 150,000 to 200,000 clones, around 80% of which are singletons, and 1.7% rests with the top ten. The source material was PBMCs. All receptors come from a woman younger than 30 in good health and CMV-seronegative. The CDR3 runs from the conserved cysteine through the conserved F or W. Fields, in order: V gene, CDR3 length, D gene, clone size, J gene, CDR3 protein, CDR3 DNA. A D gene is named only where the DNA matches it firmly. Not every row has a clone size; where given, it reads once, few, many or a size class.

v_call: TRBV7-2; cdr3_length: 15; d_call: TRBD1; clone_size: -; j_call: TRBJ2-3; cdr3_aa: CASSLAGTDTDTQYF; cdr3_nt: TGTGCCAGCAGCTTAGCTGGGACAGACACAGATACGCAGTATTTT
v_call: TRBV19; cdr3_length: 19; d_call: -; clone_size: -; j_call: TRBJ2-1; cdr3_aa: CASNGGKWARDNSYNEQFF; cdr3_nt: TGTGCCAGTAATGGGGGCAAGTGGGCCAGGGATAACTCCTACAATGAGCAGTTCTTC
v_call: TRBV4-2; cdr3_length: 16; d_call: TRBD2; clone_size: -; j_call: TRBJ2-1; cdr3_aa: CASSLPIAGPYNEQFF; cdr3_nt: TGTGCCAGCAGCCTACCAATAGCGGGACCGTACAATGAGCAGTTCTTC
v_call: TRBV7-9; cdr3_length: 18; d_call: TRBD2; clone_size: -; j_call: TRBJ2-5; cdr3_aa: CSSGGPDASGSLIETQYF; cdr3_nt: TGTTCCAGCGGAGGGCCCGACGCTAGCGGGAGTTTGATAGAGACCCAGTACTTC
v_call: TRBV7-2; cdr3_length: 18; d_call: TRBD2; clone_size: -; j_call: TRBJ2-1; cdr3_aa: CASSSPGLAGYQGDEQFF; cdr3_nt: TGTGCCAGCAGCAGTCCGGGACTAGCGGGCTACCAAGGAGATGAGCAGTTCTTC
v_call: TRBV9; cdr3_length: 17; d_call: TRBD2; clone_size: -; j_call: TRBJ2-3; cdr3_aa: CASSVAVGTSGADTQYF; cdr3_nt: TGTGCCAGCAGCGTAGCGGTGGGGACTAGCGGGGCAGATACGCAGTATTTT
v_call: TRBV2; cdr3_length: 15; d_call: -; clone_size: -; j_call: TRBJ1-5; cdr3_aa: CASSVLKGVGQPQHF; cdr3_nt: TGTGCCAGCAGTGTCCTCAAGGGGGTCGGTCAGCCCCAGCATTTT
v_call: TRBV29-1; cdr3_length: 14; d_call: TRBD1; clone_size: once; j_call: TRBJ2-2; cdr3_aa: CSVVETGNAGELFF; cdr3_nt: TGCAGCGTTGTTGAGACAGGGAACGCCGGGGAGCTGTTTTTT
v_call: TRBV6-1; cdr3_length: 16; d_call: TRBD1; clone_size: -; j_call: TRBJ1-2; cdr3_aa: CASSKAGTGGFYGYTF; cdr3_nt: TGTGCCAGCAGTAAAGCCGGGACAGGGGGCTTCTATGGCTACACCTTC
v_call: TRBV21-1; cdr3_length: 15; d_call: -; clone_size: -; j_call: TRBJ2-7; cdr3_aa: CASSTGQRRVFEQYF; cdr3_nt: TGTGCCAGCAGCACCGGACAGAGAAGAGTATTTGAGCAGTACTTC
v_call: TRBV12-1; cdr3_length: 24; d_call: -; clone_size: -; j_call: TRBJ1-5; cdr3_aa: CASSLHRSSETLPDRDRVNQPQHF; cdr3_nt: TGTGCCAGCAGCTTGCACCGCAGTTCCGAAACCCTACCGGACCGGGACAGGGTCAATCAGCCCCAGCATTTT
v_call: TRBV27; cdr3_length: 14; d_call: -; clone_size: once; j_call: TRBJ1-5; cdr3_aa: CASSEVRGDQPQHF; cdr3_nt: TGTGCCAGCAGTGAAGTCAGGGGAGATCAGCCCCAGCATTTT
v_call: TRBV10-2; cdr3_length: 13; d_call: -; clone_size: -; j_call: TRBJ1-1; cdr3_aa: CATGDWESTEAFF; cdr3_nt: TGCGCCACCGGGGATTGGGAGTCCACTGAAGCTTTCTTT
v_call: TRBV4-3; cdr3_length: 16; d_call: TRBD1; clone_size: -; j_call: TRBJ1-2; cdr3_aa: CASSPRTGPFDYGYTF; cdr3_nt: TGCGCCAGCAGCCCCCGGACAGGGCCCTTTGACTATGGCTACACCTTC
v_call: TRBV4-1; cdr3_length: 16; d_call: TRBD2; clone_size: -; j_call: TRBJ2-3; cdr3_aa: CASSLRLAGGPDTQYF; cdr3_nt: TGCGCCAGCAGCCTGAGGCTAGCGGGAGGTCCAGATACGCAGTATTTT
v_call: TRBV11-3; cdr3_length: 16; d_call: -; clone_size: -; j_call: TRBJ2-2; cdr3_aa: CASSLGGSAYTGELFF; cdr3_nt: TGTGCCAGCAGCTTAGGAGGGTCGGCCTACACCGGGGAGCTGTTTTTT
v_call: TRBV28; cdr3_length: 13; d_call: TRBD1; clone_size: -; j_call: TRBJ1-1; cdr3_aa: CASSWTGNTEAFF; cdr3_nt: TGTGCCAGCAGTTGGACAGGAAACACTGAAGCTTTCTTT
v_call: TRBV7-9; cdr3_length: 17; d_call: -; clone_size: -; j_call: TRBJ2-3; cdr3_aa: CASSTPKRAASTDTQYF; cdr3_nt: TGTGCCAGCAGCACCCCGAAGCGAGCGGCTAGCACAGATACGCAGTATTTT
v_call: TRBV7-2; cdr3_length: 14; d_call: -; clone_size: -; j_call: TRBJ2-7; cdr3_aa: CASSGKQGSYEQYF; cdr3_nt: TGTGCCAGCAGCGGTAAGCAGGGTTCCTACGAGCAGTACTTC
v_call: TRBV10-3; cdr3_length: 14; d_call: TRBD1; clone_size: once; j_call: TRBJ2-7; cdr3_aa: CAISTGQGSYEQYF; cdr3_nt: TGTGCTATCAGTACGGGACAGGGATCCTACGAGCAGTACTTC
v_call: TRBV5-1; cdr3_length: 16; d_call: -; clone_size: -; j_call: TRBJ2-2; cdr3_aa: CASSLVSPPNTGELFF; cdr3_nt: TGCGCCAGCAGCTTGGTGAGCCCCCCGAACACCGGGGAGCTGTTTTTT
v_call: TRBV4-1; cdr3_length: 17; d_call: TRBD2; clone_size: once; j_call: TRBJ2-3; cdr3_aa: CASSHEGGRGSTDTQYF; cdr3_nt: TGCGCCAGCAGCCATGAGGGCGGGAGGGGTAGCACAGATACGCAGTATTTT